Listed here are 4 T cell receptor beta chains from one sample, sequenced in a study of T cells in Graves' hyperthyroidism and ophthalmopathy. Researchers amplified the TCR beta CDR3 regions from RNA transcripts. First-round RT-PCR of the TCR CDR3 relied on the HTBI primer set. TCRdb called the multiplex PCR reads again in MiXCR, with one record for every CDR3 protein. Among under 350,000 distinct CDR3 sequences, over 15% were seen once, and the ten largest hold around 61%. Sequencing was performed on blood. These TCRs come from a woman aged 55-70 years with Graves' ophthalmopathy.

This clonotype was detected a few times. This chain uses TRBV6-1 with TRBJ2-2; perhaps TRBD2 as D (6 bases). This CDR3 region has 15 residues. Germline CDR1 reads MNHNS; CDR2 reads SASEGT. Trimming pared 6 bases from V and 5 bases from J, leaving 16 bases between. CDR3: CASSRGRSRTGELFF. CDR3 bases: TGTGCCAGCAGCCGTGGGAGGTCCAGAACCGGGGAGCTGTTTTTT.

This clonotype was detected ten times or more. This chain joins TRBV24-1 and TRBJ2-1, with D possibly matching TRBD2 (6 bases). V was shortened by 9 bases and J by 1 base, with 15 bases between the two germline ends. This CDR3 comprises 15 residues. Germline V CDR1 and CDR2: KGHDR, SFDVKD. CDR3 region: CATGEQGLSYNEQFF. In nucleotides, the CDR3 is TGTGCCACCGGGGAGCAGGGACTTTCCTACAATGAGCAGTTCTTC.

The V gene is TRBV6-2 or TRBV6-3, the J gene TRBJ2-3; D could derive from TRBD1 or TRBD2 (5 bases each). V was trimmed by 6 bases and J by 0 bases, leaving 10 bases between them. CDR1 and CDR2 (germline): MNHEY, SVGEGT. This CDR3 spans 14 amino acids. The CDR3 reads CASRGWDSTDTQYF. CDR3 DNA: TGTGCCAGCAGGGGATGGGACAGCACAGATACGCAGTATTTT.

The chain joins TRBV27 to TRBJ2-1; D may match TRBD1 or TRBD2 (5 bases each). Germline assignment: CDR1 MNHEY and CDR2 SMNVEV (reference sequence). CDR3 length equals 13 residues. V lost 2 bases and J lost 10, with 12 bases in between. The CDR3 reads CASSLEGWGEQFF. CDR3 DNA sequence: TGTGCCAGCAGTTTAGAAGGTTGGGGGGAGCAGTTCTTC.